This T cell receptor beta chain is from a study of cytomegalovirus exposure and HLA in healthy donors. This clone has only a few counts. Its antigen remains unknown. J was trimmed by 3 bases and V by 6 bases; bases with no gene match: 5. Germline CDR1 is SNHLY and CDR2 is FYNNEI. The CDR3 sequence is 15 residues long. Study conclusions and caveats: Prior analysis indicated that the majority of TCR beta V segments exhibited productivity approximately 87% or approximately 30% of the time.

The primer mix had 60 Vbeta and 13 Jbeta primers. The table came from immunoSEQ multiplex PCR; TCRdb's copy has only in-frame clones and leaves some out. Of about 180,000 clones in the sample, 77% were seen once. The rearrangement links TRBV2 to TRBJ2-7, with 13 nucleotides matching TRBD2. The specimen sequenced was PBMCs. This TCR came from a man aged 18 to 30 in good health and CMV-seronegative. CDR3 in amino acids: CASRDGTSGNYEQYF. The CDR3 region has the DNA TGTGCCAGCAGGGACGGGACTAGCGGGAACTACGAGCAGTACTTC. Drawing the rest from reference TRBV2 and TRBJ2-7, the complete variable domain is EPEVTQTPSHQVTQMGQEVILRCVPISNHLYFYWYRQILGQKVEFLVSFYNNEISEKSEIFDDQFSVERPDGSNFTLKIRSTKLEDSAMYFCASRDGTSGNYEQYFGPGTRLTVT.